A selection of T cell receptor beta chains follows, all from one sample in a study of CD8 T cells in Susac syndrome. TCRdb reprocessed the immunoSEQ multiplex PCR reads via MiXCR and lists one record per CDR3 protein. Of 330,000 or so distinct CDR3 sequences listed, approximately 85% were seen once; the top ten hold around 0.22%. Sequencing was carried out using CD8+ T cells from PBMCs. The source of these receptors is a human donor with multiple sclerosis. Both conserved end residues are part of each CDR3.

v_call	j_call	cdr3_aa
TRBV27	TRBJ2-6	CASSRGGGSGANVLTF
TRBV13	TRBJ1-3	CASSLGRGNTIYF
TRBV28	TRBJ2-3	CASSFNPEEGTDTQYF
TRBV4-3	TRBJ2-3	CASSQGTLRGAGTDTQYF
TRBV6-4	TRBJ2-1	CASSDGGSSYNEQFF
TRBV28	TRBJ1-1	CASSLVGRTGEAFF
TRBV28	TRBJ1-5	CASSLRQGGNQPQHF
TRBV25-1	TRBJ1-3	CASSVSASNTIYF
TRBV11-2	TRBJ1-1	CASSLGTAAEAFF
TRBV7-9	TRBJ2-7	CASSLALAGNVEQYF
TRBV12-3/TRBV12-4	TRBJ2-7	CASSSPRGALYEQYF
TRBV27	TRBJ2-7	CASSSALGTPGTYEQYF
TRBV9	TRBJ1-1	CASSPPLTGLNTEAFF
TRBV20-1	TRBJ2-1	CRVPPGYGSYNEQFF
TRBV9	TRBJ1-3	CASSVEATSGNTIYF
TRBV29-1	TRBJ1-1	CSAIGGDRGPQKAFF
TRBV20-1	TRBJ1-5	CSAGRTGFNQPQHF
TRBV24-1	TRBJ2-1	CATSDPGLAESSYNEQFF
TRBV5-5	TRBJ1-2	CASSLGPFVRNDYTF
TRBV19	TRBJ2-1	CASSRPRTSGRGEQFF
TRBV29-1	TRBJ2-1	CSARVNADFEQFF
TRBV19	TRBJ1-3	CASSIAVSGNTIYF
TRBV28	TRBJ1-5	CASSETGVTTDQPQHF
TRBV29-1	TRBJ1-1	CSVNPGMNTEAFF
TRBV19	TRBJ2-7	CASSGTGAYEQYF
TRBV20-1	TRBJ2-7	CSARDPTSGRVYEQYF
TRBV6-5	TRBJ2-5	CASSLSRESAWGAQYF
TRBV27	TRBJ2-1	CASKLITEHNEQFF
TRBV4-3	TRBJ2-5	CASSQDLDFRTQYF
TRBV4-1	TRBJ2-5	CASSQLPGSKETQYF
TRBV7-2	TRBJ1-5	CASSFTGGASQPQHF
TRBV19	TRBJ2-1	CASSIEGFVDEQFF
TRBV28	TRBJ2-7	CASSFSRGASGYEQYF
TRBV7-2	TRBJ2-1	CASSDRGHYNEQFF
TRBV29-1	TRBJ2-2	CSVWVGRGQVGELFF